One and the same sample provided the 16 T cell receptor beta chains below, sequenced in a study of cytomegalovirus exposure and HLA in healthy donors. The PCR contained 60 Vbeta and 13 Jbeta primers. The data were produced by immunoSEQ multiplex PCR, yet TCRdb's version contains in-frame clones alone and is incomplete. The sample has roughly 160,000 clones, 87% seen once. Sequenced material: PBMCs. These receptors were taken from a woman in her 30s in good health and CMV-seronegative.

The rearrangement links TRBV7-2 to TRBJ1-3; weak D call: TRBD1 (6 bases). This CDR3 is built from 15 residues. Trimming removed 1 base at V and 5 bases at J, with 12 bases between. Germline CDR1 reads SGHTA; CDR2 reads FQGNSA. This CDR3 reads CASSLGGQGRNTIYF. CDR3 coding DNA: TGTGCCAGCAGCTTAGGAGGCCAGGGGCGAAACACCATATATTTT.

The chain joins TRBV4-3 to TRBJ1-2; D possibly corresponds to TRBD1 (6 bases). Trimming took off 4 bases at V and 5 bases at J, with 17 bases between the two ends. CDR1 and CDR2 (germline): LGHNA, YSLEER. There are 15 residues in the CDR3. DNA of the CDR3: TGCGCCAGCAGCCTATATTCAGGGCAGGGGTATGGCTACACCTTC. This encodes CASSLYSGQGYGYTF.

The chain couples TRBV2 to TRBJ1-6, with 12 bases that match TRBD1. CDR3 size: 18 residues. Germline V gene lookup returns CDR1 SNHLY and CDR2 FYNNEI. After removal of 6 bases from V and 1 base from J, the junction contained 7 bases not matched to a gene. CDR3 sequence reads: CASRGGGQGASYNSPLHF. In DNA form, the CDR3 reads TGTGCCAGCAGGGGAGGGGGACAGGGGGCTTCCTATAATTCACCCCTCCACTTT. Drawing the rest from reference TRBV2 and TRBJ1-6, the complete variable domain is EPEVTQTPSHQVTQMGQEVILRCVPISNHLYFYWYRQILGQKVEFLVSFYNNEISEKSEIFDDQFSVERPDGSNFTLKIRSTKLEDSAMYFCASRGGGQGASYNSPLHFGNGTRLTVT.

The gene calls are TRBV5-4 and TRBJ1-5; 7 nucleotides align to TRBD1. The CDR3 contains 13 residues. CDR1 and CDR2 (germline): SGHNT, YYREEE (reference sequence). Trimming at V came to 2 bases and at J to 5 bases, leaving 1 base not matched to a gene. This CDR3 reads CASSFGQDQPQHF. CDR3 nucleotides: TGTGCCAGCAGCTTTGGACAGGATCAGCCCCAGCATTTT.

The V call is TRBV15, the J call TRBJ1-2; D is possibly TRBD1 (6 bases). The length of the CDR3 is 15 residues. Trimming took 5 bases from V and 7 from J, leaving 20 bases between them. CDR1 is LNHNV and CDR2 is YYDKDF in the germline V gene (reference sequence). The DNA for the CDR3 is TGTGCCACCAGCGAAGACCTACAGGGTAGTATTGGCTACACCTTC. Translation: CATSEDLQGSIGYTF.

J is TRBJ2-2 and V is TRBV4-2, with 8 bases that match TRBD1. CDR1 and CDR2 (germline): LGHNA, YNFKEQ. The CDR3 totals 18 residues. Germline trimming cut 1 base from V and 7 bases from J; bases unmatched to any gene: 14. CDR3 DNA sequence: TGTGCCAGCAGCCAAGGGATAGGGACAGGCCCTCGGGGCGGGGAGCTGTTTTTT. The encoded protein is CASSQGIGTGPRGGELFF.

This sequence joins TRBV21-1 and TRBJ2-1; the listed D gene, TRBD2, was not tested against the DNA. TRBV21-1 is flagged as a pseudogene. This CDR3 contains 19 residues. The CDR3 nucleotides are TGTGCCAGCAGCAAAAGGGGGGGTCACGGAAAAGGGAGCGGCAATGAGCAGTTCTTC. It translates to CASSKRGGHGKGSGNEQFF.

V and J are TRBV7-9 and TRBJ2-1; TRBD2 aligns across 11 bases. Germline CDR1 and CDR2: SEHNR and FQNEAQ (reference sequence). After removal of 3 bases from V and 7 bases from J, the junction contained 2 bases not matched to a gene. The CDR3 consists of 14 residues. DNA for the CDR3: TGTGCCAGCAGCTTGGTAGCGGGAGGGAATGAGCAGTTCTTC. Encoded protein: CASSLVAGGNEQFF.

This sequence joins TRBV4-3 and TRBJ2-7; 7 bases are a match to TRBD1. The CDR3 is 14 residues long. Germline CDR1 reads LGHNA; CDR2 reads YSLEER. V lost 4 bases to trimming and J lost 2 bases; unmatched junction nucleotides: 5. CDR3 protein: CASSLTGSAYEQYF. The DNA for the CDR3 is TGCGCCAGCAGCCTGACAGGGTCCGCCTACGAGCAGTACTTC.

The chain employs TRBV7-8 and TRBJ2-3; D call uncertain. Deletions cut 5 bases from V and 0 bases from J, with 15 bases between. This CDR3 region has 16 residues. Germline V lookup: CDR1 SGHVS, CDR2 FQNEAQ. The CDR3 bases are TGTGCCAGCAGCACAGCAACACTTTTTAGCACAGATACGCAGTATTTT. Translation gives CASSTATLFSTDTQYF.

The chain carries TRBV7-2 and TRBJ2-1; D may be TRBD2 (5 bases). The CDR3 loop spans 19 amino acids. The V end lost 1 base, the J end lost 4 bases, and 23 bases lay between the germline ends. The germline CDR1 and CDR2 sequences are SGHTA and FQGNSA. CDR3 coding DNA: TGTGCCAGCAGCTTAGTCCTCTCTCGAGGGCCTAGACGGTACAATGAGCAGTTCTTC. Translating it yields CASSLVLSRGPRRYNEQFF.

The chain couples TRBV7-8 to TRBJ2-2; 10 positions agree with TRBD1. V shed 2 bases and J 2 bases; nucleotides not matched to a gene: 8. Germline assignment: CDR1 SGHVS and CDR2 FQNEAQ. The CDR3 spans 18 residues. In nucleotides, the CDR3 is TGTGCCAGCAGCTTATGGGGGACAGGGGCCTTAAACACCGGGGAGCTGTTTTTT. Amino acid sequence: CASSLWGTGALNTGELFF.

This clone has only a few counts. The V and J genes are TRBV5-1 and TRBJ1-1; TRBD1 matches 9 bases. Germline V lookup: CDR1 SGHRS, CDR2 YFSETQ. This CDR3 is 14 amino acids long. With V trimmed by 4 bases and J by 7 bases, 8 bases remained unmatched. The CDR3 region is CASSGGQGSVEAFF. CDR3 coding DNA: TGCGCCAGCAGCGGGGGACAGGGAAGCGTTGAAGCTTTCTTT.

There are a few counts of this clone. The rearrangement joins TRBV6-6 to TRBJ1-2; perhaps TRBD1 as D (6 bases). There are 13 residues in the CDR3. Germline CDR1 and CDR2: MNHNY and SVGAGI (reference sequence). Trimming stripped 7 bases from V and 3 bases from J, with 12 bases between. CDR3 protein: CASTPDRYYGYTF. The CDR3 DNA reads as TGTGCCAGCACCCCGGACAGATACTATGGCTACACCTTC.

This rearrangement joins TRBV4-1 to TRBJ2-7; 11 bases map to TRBD1. This CDR3 spans 17 amino acids. Germline lookup yields CDR1 MGHRA and CDR2 YSYEKL. After removal of 3 bases from V and 4 bases from J, the junction contained 11 bases not matched to a gene. CDR3 sequence: CASSQFDPGTGGYEQYF. The CDR3 nucleotides read TGCGCCAGCAGCCAGTTCGACCCCGGGACAGGGGGATACGAGCAGTACTTC.

The V call is TRBV29-1, the J call TRBJ2-3; tentatively, D is TRBD2 (5 bases). The CDR3 runs 12 residues. Germline V lookup: CDR1 SQVTM, CDR2 ANQGSEA. Trimming removed 3 bases at V and 9 bases at J, with 13 bases between. The CDR3 coding sequence is TGCAGCGTTGATCGTCAGGCGGGCACGCAGTATTTT. Amino acid sequence: CSVDRQAGTQYF.